This section outlines one T cell receptor beta chain sequence together with its context. This CDR3 has 14 residues. Germline CDR1 is MDHEN and CDR2 is SYDVKM. V trimming: 3 bases; J trimming: 4 bases; junction bases outside the gene matches: 4. The data were obtained in a study of blood T cell repertoires in COVID-19. Study overall: Collection of acute and convalescent COVID-19 samples took place in the United States, Italy and Spain.

Original handling: Amplifying reference gene primers gave estimates of nucleated cell counts. Sequencing was performed with immunoSEQ multiplex PCR; in TCRdb, only in-frame clones are kept and a portion is missing. The D gene and trimming were derived from the DNA, and the V and J assignments and clone size from that table. The data hold about 240,000 clones, with approximately 87% observed a single time. The clonotype was recovered from a man aged 55 to 70 with acute or convalescent COVID-19. The chain couples TRBV28 to TRBJ1-1; 8 nucleotides match TRBD1. Sequencing input: peripheral blood. CDR3 sequence (DNA): TGTGCCAGCAGTTTCGAACAGGGGGGCACTGAAGCTTTCTTT. Amino acid sequence: CASSFEQGGTEAFF.